A single T cell receptor beta chain is shown here with its context. The antigen is not known. MiXCR, applied by TCRdb to the reads, yields one record per CDR3 protein. The sample consists of about 740,000 distinct CDR3 sequences, around a third of them appearing once. V trimming: 8 bases; J trimming: 2 bases; junction bases outside the gene matches: 6. The CDR3 sequence is 14 residues long. Germline assignment: CDR1 SNHLY and CDR2 FYNNEI. The data were taken from a study of T cell repertoires in cytomegalovirus infection. Study overall: Public signatures in TCR beta pointed to CMV infection and matching HLA type.

The chain combines TRBV2 with TRBJ2-7, with 10 bases matching TRBD2. This sample comprised cultured PBMCs, obtained from culture after CMV antigen stimulation. This sequence was found in a human donor in good health (CMV status not recorded). Some clones in this sample may be carry-over from other donors' samples. CDR3 bases: TGTGCCAGCGGATCAGCGGGAGGGCCCTACGAGCAGTACTTC. It codes for CASGSAGGPYEQYF.